This paragraph reports one T cell receptor (beta chain). This record comes from a study of blood T cell repertoires in COVID-19. About the study: Both acute and convalescent COVID-19 samples were obtained from the United States, Italy and Spain. From T cells, B-cell-depleted T cells, or PBMCs came the material, which was cDNA or gDNA.

Methods used by the authors: Cell counts per sample came from amplifying reference gene primers. Profiling relied on immunoSEQ multiplex PCR, and the TCRdb table lists in-frame clones only, not all of them. Clonal size and the V and J genes are those of that table, whereas D and trimming came from the DNA. The sample has a few hundred thousand clones, more than 80% seen once; the top ten hold more than 1%. Per the germline V gene, CDR1 is ENHRY and CDR2 is SYGVKD. The CDR3 loop spans 13 amino acids. The V gene end was trimmed by 7 bases and the J gene end by 5 bases; junction bases not matched to a gene: 5.

The TCR comes from a man aged 40-49 years with acute or convalescent COVID-19. This chain links TRBV10-3 with TRBJ2-3; 8 nucleotides agree with TRBD2. The sequencing sample was made of peripheral blood. CDR3 DNA: TGTGCCATCACGGGGGGGCGGGAAGATACGCAGTATTTT. Protein sequence: CAITGGREDTQYF.